This T cell receptor beta chain was sequenced for a study of blood T cell repertoires in COVID-19. Study background: PBMCs, B-cell-depleted T cells, or T cells were the source of the cDNA or gDNA that made up the material.

Profiling relied on immunoSEQ multiplex PCR, and the TCRdb table lists in-frame clones only, not all of them. This sample carries roughly 260,000 clones, approximately 90% of them seen once, and the ten largest clones take roughly 3.9%. This CDR3 contains 17 residues. V shed 4 bases, J shed 6 bases, and the junction held 13 bases outside the gene matches. Germline V CDR1 and CDR2: PRHDT, FYEKMQ (reference sequence). This TCR came from a woman between 40 and 50 years old with acute or convalescent COVID-19. J is TRBJ2-3 and V is TRBV13, with 10 bases identical to TRBD2. What was sequenced was peripheral blood. CDR3 amino acids: CASSSSGAGGRSDTQYF. For the CDR3, the DNA is TGTGCCAGCAGCTCCTCAGGAGCGGGGGGGCGCTCGGATACGCAGTATTTT. Full variable domain (outside the CDR3, taken from reference TRBV13 and TRBJ2-3): AAGVIQSPRHLIKEKRETATLKCYPIPRHDTVYWYQQGPGQDPQFLISFYEKMQSDKGSIPDRFSAQQFSDYHSELNMSSLELGDSALYFCASSSSGAGGRSDTQYFGPGTRLTVL.